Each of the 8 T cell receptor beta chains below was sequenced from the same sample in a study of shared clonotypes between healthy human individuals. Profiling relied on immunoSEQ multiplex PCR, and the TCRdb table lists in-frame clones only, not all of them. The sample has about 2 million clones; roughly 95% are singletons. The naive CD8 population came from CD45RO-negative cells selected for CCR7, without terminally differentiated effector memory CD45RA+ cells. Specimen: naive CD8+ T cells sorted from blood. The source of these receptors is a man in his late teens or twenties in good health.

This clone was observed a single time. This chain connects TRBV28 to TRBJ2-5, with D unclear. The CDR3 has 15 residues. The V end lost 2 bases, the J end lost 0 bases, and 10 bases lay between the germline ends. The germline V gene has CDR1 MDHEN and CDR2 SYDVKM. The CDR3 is CASSLGPMYQETQYF. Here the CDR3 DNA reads TGTGCCAGCAGTTTAGGACCCATGTACCAAGAGACCCAGTACTTC. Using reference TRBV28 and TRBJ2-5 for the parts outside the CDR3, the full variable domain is DVKVTQSSRYLVKRTGEKVFLECVQDMDHENMFWYRQDPGLGLRLIYFSYDVKMKEKGDIPEGYSVSREKKERFSLILESASTNQTSMYLCASSLGPMYQETQYFGPGTRLLVL.

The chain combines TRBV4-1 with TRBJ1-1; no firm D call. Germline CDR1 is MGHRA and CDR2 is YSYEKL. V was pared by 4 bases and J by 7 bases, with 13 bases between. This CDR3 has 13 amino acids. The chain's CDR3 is CASSLGKEGEAFF. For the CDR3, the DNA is TGCGCCAGCAGCCTGGGGAAGGAGGGTGAAGCTTTCTTT.

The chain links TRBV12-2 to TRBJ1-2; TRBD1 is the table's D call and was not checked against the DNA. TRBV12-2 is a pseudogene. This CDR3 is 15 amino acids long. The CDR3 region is CASRLSQEGAEGYTF. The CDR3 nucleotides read TGTGCAAGTCGCTTATCCCAGGAGGGGGCAGAGGGCTACACCTTC.

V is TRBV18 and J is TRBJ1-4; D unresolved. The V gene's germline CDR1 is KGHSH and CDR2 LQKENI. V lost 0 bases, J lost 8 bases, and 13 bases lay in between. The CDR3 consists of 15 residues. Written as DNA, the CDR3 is TGTGCCAGCTCACCACCGTCTGGATTTGGCGAAAAACTGTTTTTT. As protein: CASSPPSGFGEKLFF.

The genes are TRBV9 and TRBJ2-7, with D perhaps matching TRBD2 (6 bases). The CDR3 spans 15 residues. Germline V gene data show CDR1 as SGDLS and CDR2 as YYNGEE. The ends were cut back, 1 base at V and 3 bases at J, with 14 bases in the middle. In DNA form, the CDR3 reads TGTGCCAGCAGCGTAAATGAGAACGGGGGCTACGAGCAGTACTTC. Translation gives CASSVNENGGYEQYF.

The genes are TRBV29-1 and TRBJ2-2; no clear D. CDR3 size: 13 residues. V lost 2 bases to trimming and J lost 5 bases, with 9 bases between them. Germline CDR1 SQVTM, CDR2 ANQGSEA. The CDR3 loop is CSVEPTRTGELFF. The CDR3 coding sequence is TGCAGCGTTGAACCGACCCGAACCGGGGAGCTGTTTTTT.

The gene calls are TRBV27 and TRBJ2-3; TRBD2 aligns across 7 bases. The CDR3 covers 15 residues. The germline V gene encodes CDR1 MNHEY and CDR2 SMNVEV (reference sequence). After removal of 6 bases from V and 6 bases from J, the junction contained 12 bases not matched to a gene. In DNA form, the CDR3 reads TGTGCCAGCAGCCCCGAACTAGCGTCGGCGGATACGCAGTATTTT. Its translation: CASSPELASADTQYF.

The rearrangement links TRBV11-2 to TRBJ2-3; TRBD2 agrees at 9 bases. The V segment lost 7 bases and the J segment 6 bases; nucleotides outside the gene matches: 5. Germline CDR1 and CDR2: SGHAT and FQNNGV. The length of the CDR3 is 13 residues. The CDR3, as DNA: TGTGCCAGCAAAGCGGGGGGCCCGGATACGCAGTATTTT. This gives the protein CASKAGGPDTQYF.